This T cell receptor beta chain was documented in a study of blood T cells in healthy people across ages. Study-level points and caveats: Changes seen in expanded clonotypes were possibly confounded by donor CMV status left unknown.

In its sample, this clonotype was seen a few times. No antigen is known for it. The V gene's germline CDR1 is MNHNY and CDR2 SVGAGI (reference sequence). The CDR3 runs to 16 residues. V lost 5 bases to trimming and J lost 1 base; unmatched junction nucleotides: 8. Primed by a sample-barcoded 5' primer and a J-beta primer mix, a second PCR proceeded for 7 to 11 cycles. One entry per CDR3 protein results from TCRdb running MiXCR on the 5' RACE reads. The data contain about 970,000 distinct CDR3 sequences, roughly half of them seen just once; the ten biggest clones take up roughly a fifth. Samples each had at least 5 micrograms of total RNA extracted.

The chain links TRBV6-6 to TRBJ2-5; TRBD1 matches 9 bases. Sequenced sample: blood. The clonotype was recovered from a woman aged 60-75 years in good health. The CDR3 reads CASSLRGTGPQETQYF. In nucleotides, the CDR3 is TGTGCCAGCAGTCTACGGGGGACAGGGCCCCAAGAGACCCAGTACTTC.